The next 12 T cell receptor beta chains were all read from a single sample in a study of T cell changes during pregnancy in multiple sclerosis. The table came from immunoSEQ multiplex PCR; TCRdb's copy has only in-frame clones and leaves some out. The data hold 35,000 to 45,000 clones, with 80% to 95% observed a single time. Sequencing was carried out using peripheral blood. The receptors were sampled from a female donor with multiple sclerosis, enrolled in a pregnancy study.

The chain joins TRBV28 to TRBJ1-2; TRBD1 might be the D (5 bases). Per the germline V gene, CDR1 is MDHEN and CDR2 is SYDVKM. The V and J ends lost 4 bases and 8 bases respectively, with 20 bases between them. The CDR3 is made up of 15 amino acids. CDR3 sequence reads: CASSSQRGPPGGYTF. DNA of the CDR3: TGTGCCAGCAGTTCTCAACGGGGACCGCCAGGCGGCTACACCTTC.

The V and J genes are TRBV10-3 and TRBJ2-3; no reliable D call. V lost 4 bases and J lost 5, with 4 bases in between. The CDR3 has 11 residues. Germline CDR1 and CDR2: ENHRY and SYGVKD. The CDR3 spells CAISGRDTQYF. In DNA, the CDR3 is TGTGCCATCAGTGGGAGAGATACGCAGTATTTT.

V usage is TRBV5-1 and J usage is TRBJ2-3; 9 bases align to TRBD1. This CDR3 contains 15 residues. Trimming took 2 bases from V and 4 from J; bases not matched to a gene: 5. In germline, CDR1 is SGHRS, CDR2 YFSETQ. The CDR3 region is CASSFRQGEADTQYF. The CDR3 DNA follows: TGCGCCAGCAGCTTTAGACAGGGGGAGGCAGATACGCAGTATTTT.

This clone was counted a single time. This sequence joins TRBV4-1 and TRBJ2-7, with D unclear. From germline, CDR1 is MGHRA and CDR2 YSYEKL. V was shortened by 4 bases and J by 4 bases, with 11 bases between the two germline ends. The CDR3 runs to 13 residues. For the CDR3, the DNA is TGCGCCAGCAGCCTAGTCGAAAGTTACGAGCAGTACTTC. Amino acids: CASSLVESYEQYF.

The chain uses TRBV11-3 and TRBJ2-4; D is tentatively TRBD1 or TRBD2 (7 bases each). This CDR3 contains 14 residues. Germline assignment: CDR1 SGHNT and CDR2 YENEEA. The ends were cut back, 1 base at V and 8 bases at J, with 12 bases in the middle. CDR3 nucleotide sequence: TGTGCCAGCAGCTTAGGGCAGGGGGGGGACATTCAGTACTTC. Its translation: CASSLGQGGDIQYF.

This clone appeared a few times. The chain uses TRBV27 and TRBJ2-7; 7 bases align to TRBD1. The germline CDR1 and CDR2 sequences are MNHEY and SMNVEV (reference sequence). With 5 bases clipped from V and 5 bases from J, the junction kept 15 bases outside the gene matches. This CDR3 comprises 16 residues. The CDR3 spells CASSLRGQVLPHEQYF. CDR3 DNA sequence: TGTGCCAGCAGTCTGAGAGGACAGGTCCTACCCCACGAGCAGTACTTC.

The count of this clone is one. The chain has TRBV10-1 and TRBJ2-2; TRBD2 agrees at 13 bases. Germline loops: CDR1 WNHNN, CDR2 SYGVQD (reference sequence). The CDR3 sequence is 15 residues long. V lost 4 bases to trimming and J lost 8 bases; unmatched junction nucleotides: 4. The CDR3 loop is CASSGTSGRAGELFF. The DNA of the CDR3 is TGCGCCAGCAGTGGGACTAGCGGGAGAGCAGGGGAGCTGTTTTTT.

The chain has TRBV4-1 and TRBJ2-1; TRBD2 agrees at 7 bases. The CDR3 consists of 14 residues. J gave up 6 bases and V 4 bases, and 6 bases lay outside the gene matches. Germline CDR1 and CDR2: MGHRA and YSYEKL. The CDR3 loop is CASSRAPSGNEQFF. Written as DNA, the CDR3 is TGCGCCAGCAGCCGAGCCCCTAGCGGCAATGAGCAGTTCTTC.

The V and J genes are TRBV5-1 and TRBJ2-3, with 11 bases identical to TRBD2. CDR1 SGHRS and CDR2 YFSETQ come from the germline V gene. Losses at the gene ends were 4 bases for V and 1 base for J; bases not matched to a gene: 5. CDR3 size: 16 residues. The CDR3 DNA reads TGCGCCAGCAGCACCGGACTAGCGGGCCGCACAGATACGCAGTATTTT. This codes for CASSTGLAGRTDTQYF. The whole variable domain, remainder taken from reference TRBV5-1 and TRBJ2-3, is KAGVTQTPRYLIKTRGQQVTLSCSPISGHRSVSWYQQTPGQGLQFLFEYFSETQRNKGNFPGRFSGRQFSNSRSEMNVSTLELGDSALYLCASSTGLAGRTDTQYFGPGTRLTVL.

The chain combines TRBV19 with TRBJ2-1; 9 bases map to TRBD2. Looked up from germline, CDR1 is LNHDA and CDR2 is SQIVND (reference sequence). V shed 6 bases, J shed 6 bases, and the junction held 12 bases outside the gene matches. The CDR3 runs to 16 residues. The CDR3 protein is CASRRPAGGPANEQFF. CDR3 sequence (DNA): TGTGCCAGTAGACGACCTGCGGGAGGGCCCGCCAATGAGCAGTTCTTC.

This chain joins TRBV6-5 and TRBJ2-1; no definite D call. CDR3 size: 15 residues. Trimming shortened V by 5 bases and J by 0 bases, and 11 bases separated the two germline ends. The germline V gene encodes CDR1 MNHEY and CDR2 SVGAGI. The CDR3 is CASSPPTDSYNEQFF. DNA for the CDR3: TGTGCCAGCAGTCCCCCAACGGACTCCTACAATGAGCAGTTCTTC.

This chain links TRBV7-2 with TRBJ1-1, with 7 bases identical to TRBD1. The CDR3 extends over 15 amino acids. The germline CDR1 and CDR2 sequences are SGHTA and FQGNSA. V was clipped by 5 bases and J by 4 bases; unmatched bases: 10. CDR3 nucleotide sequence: TGTGCCAGCAGCATGACCCCAGGGGGGAGCACTGAAGCTTTCTTT. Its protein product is CASSMTPGGSTEAFF.